This T cell receptor beta chain came from a study of blood T cell repertoires in COVID-19. Assay: immunoSEQ multiplex PCR; the TCRdb copy retains only in-frame clones and omits some. Of approximately 180,000 clones listed, roughly 85% are singletons. The clonotype was recovered from a man between 60 and 75 years old with acute or convalescent COVID-19. Sequenced material: peripheral blood.

The CDR3 loop reads CASTPRRAAGWETQYF. CDR3 DNA: TGTGCCAGCACCCCAAGGCGGGCCGCAGGTTGGGAGACCCAGTACTTC. The chain links TRBV6-2 or TRBV6-3 to TRBJ2-5; TRBD2 might be the D (5 bases). Trimming pared 7 bases from V and 5 bases from J, leaving 23 bases between. From germline, CDR1 is MNHEY and CDR2 SVGEGT. The CDR3 consists of 16 residues.